One and the same sample provided the 2 T cell receptor beta chains below, sequenced in a study of identical twins. In TCRdb, the 5' RACE reads were re-called with MiXCR into one record per CDR3 protein. The sample yields 350,000 or so distinct CDR3 sequences, roughly an eighth seen once. These data are also associated with another study on yellow fever vaccine responses in identical twins.

The sample comprised CD8+ T cells sorted from blood. Receptor source: a woman in her late teens or twenties in good health.

The chain carries TRBV28 and TRBJ2-7, with TRBD2 matching 9 bases. The CDR3 sequence is 16 residues long. Germline V gives CDR1 MDHEN, CDR2 SYDVKM. J was trimmed by 5 bases and V by 4 bases; bases with no gene match: 12. The CDR3 protein is CASSSTPDEREDEQYF. The CDR3 DNA reads as TGTGCCAGCAGTTCCACCCCTGACGAGCGGGAGGACGAGCAGTACTTC.

V and J are TRBV7-9 and TRBJ1-1; D ambiguous. This CDR3 region has 13 residues. Trimming pared 5 bases from V and 5 bases from J, leaving 12 bases between. Per germline, CDR1 SEHNR and CDR2 FQNEAQ (reference sequence). CDR3 sequence: CASSRAGGTEAFF. The CDR3 coding sequence is TGTGCCAGCAGCCGCGCCGGAGGTACTGAAGCTTTCTTT.